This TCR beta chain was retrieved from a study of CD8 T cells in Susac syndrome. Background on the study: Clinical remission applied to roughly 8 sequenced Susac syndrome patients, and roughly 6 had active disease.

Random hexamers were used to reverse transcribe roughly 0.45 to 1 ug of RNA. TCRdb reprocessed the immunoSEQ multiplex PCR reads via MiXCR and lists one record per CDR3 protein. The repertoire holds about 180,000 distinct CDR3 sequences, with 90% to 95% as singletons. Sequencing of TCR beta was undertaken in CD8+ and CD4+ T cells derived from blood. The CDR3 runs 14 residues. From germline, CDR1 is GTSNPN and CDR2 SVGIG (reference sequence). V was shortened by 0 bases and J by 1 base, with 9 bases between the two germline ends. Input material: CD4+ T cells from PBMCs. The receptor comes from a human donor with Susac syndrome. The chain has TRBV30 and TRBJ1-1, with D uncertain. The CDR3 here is CAWSVVMENTEAFF. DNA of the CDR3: TGTGCCTGGAGTGTGGTTATGGAGAACACTGAAGCTTTCTTT.